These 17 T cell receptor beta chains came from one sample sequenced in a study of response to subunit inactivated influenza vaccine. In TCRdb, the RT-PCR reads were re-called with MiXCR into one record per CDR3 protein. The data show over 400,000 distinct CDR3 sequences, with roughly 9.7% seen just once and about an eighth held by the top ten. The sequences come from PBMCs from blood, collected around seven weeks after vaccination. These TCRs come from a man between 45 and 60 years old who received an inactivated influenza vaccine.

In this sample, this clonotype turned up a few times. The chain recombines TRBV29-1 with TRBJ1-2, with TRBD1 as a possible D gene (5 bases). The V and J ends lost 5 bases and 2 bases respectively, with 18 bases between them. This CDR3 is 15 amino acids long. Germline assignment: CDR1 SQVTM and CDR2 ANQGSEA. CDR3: CSVLGVGLANYGYTF. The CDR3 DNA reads TGCAGCGTTTTGGGGGTGGGGTTGGCGAACTATGGCTACACCTTC.

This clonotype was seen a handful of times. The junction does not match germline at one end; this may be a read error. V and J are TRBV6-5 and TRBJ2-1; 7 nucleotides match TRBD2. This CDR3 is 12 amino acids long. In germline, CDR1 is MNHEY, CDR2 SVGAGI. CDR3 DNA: TGTGCCAGCAGTCGGGACTACAGTGAGCAGTTCTTC. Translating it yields CASSRDYSEQFF.

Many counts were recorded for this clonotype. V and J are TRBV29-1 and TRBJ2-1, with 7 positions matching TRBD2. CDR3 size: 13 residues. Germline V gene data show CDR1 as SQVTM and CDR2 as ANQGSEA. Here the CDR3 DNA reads TGCACCTTTAGAGGGAGGGCATGGAATGAGCAGTTCTTC. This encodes CTFRGRAWNEQFF.

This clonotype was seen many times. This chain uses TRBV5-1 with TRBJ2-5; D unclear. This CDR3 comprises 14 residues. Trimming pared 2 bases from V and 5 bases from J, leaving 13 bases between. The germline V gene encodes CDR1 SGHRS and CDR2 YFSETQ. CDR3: CASSLLPVRETQYF. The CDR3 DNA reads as TGCGCCAGCAGCTTACTTCCCGTCCGGGAGACCCAGTACTTC.

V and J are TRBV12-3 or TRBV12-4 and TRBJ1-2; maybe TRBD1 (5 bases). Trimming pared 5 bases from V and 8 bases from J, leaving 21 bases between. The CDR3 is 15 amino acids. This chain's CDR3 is CASSGYLRGEEGYTF. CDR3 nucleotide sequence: TGTGCCAGCAGTGGTTATCTGAGAGGGGAGGAGGGCTACACCTTC.

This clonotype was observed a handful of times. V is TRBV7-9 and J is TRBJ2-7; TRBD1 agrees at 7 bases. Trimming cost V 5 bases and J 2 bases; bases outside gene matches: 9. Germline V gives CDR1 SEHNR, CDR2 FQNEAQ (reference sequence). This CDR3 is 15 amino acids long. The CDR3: CASSNPGTETYEQYF. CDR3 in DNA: TGTGCCAGCAGCAACCCCGGGACAGAGACCTACGAGCAGTACTTC.

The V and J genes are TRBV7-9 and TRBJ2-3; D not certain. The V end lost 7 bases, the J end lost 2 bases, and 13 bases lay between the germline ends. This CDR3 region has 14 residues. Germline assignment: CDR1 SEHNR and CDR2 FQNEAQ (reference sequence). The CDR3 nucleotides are TGTGCCAGCATCCTCCAGGCCCTCACAGATACGCAGTATTTT. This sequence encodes CASILQALTDTQYF. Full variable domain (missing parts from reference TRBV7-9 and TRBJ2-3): DTGVSQNPRHKITKRGQNVTFRCDPISEHNRLYWYRQTLGQGPEFLTYFQNEAQLEKSRLLSDRFSAERPKGSFSTLEIQRTEQGDSAMYLCASILQALTDTQYFGPGTRLTVL.

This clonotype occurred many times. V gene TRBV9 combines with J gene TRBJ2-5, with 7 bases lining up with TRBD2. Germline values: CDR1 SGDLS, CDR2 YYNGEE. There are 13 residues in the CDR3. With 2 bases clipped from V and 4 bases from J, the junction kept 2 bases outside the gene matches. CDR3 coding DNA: TGTGCCAGCAGCGTTTCTAGCGGAGAGACCCAGTACTTC. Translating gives CASSVSSGETQYF.

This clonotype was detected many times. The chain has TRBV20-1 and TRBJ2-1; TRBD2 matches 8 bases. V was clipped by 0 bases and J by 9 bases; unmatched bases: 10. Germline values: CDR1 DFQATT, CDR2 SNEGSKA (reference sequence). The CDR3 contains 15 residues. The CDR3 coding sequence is TGCAGTGCTAGAGATAGTGGCGGGAGGTTGTCTGAGCAGTTCTTC. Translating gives CSARDSGGRLSEQFF.

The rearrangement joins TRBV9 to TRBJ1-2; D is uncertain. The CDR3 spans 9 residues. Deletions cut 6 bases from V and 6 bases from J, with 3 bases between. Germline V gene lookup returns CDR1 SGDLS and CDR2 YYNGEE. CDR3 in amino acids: CASKDGYTF. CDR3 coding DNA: TGTGCCAGCAAAGATGGCTACACCTTC.

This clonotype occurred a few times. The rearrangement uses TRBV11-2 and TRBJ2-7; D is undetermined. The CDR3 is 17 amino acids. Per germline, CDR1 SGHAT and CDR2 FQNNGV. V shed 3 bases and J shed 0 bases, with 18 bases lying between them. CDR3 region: CASSFPFENIGSYEQYF. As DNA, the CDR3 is TGTGCCAGCAGCTTCCCCTTCGAGAATATAGGCTCCTACGAGCAGTACTTC.

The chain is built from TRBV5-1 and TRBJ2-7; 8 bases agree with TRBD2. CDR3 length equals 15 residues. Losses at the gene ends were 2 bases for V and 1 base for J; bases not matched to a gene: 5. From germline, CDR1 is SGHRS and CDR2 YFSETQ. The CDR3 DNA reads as TGCGCCAGCAGCTTAGCGGCTAGCGGGTCCTACGAGCAGTACTTC. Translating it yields CASSLAASGSYEQYF.

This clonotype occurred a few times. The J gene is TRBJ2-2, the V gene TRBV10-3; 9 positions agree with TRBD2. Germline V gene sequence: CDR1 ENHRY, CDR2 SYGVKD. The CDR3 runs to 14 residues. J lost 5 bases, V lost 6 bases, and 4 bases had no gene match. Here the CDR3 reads CAISPSGETGELFF. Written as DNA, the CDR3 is TGTGCCATCAGCCCTAGCGGGGAAACCGGGGAGCTGTTTTTT.

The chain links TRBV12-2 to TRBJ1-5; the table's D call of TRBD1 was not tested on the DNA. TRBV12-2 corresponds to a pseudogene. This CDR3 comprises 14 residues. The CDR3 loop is CASLGGNSNQPQHF. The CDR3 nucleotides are TGTGCAAGTCTCGGGGGGAATAGCAATCAGCCCCAGCATTTT.

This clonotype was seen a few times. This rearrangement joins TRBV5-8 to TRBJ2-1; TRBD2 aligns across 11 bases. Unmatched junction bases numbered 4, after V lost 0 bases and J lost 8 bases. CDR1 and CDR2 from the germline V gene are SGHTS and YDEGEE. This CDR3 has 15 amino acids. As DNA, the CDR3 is TGTGCCAGCAGCTTGGGACTAGCGGGATTCGATGAGCAGTTCTTC. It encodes CASSLGLAGFDEQFF.

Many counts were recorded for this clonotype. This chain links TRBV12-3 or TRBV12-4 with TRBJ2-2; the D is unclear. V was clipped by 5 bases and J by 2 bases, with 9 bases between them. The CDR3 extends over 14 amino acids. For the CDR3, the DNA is TGTGCCAGCAGTCGACTCCTTAACACCGGGGAGCTGTTTTTT. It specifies CASSRLLNTGELFF.

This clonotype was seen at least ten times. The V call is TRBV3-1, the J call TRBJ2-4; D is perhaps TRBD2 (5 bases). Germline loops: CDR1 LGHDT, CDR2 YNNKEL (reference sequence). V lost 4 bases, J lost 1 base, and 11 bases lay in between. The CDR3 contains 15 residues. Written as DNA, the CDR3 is TGTGCCAGCAGCCCGACGGGGTGGGCCAAAAACATTCAGTACTTC. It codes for CASSPTGWAKNIQYF.